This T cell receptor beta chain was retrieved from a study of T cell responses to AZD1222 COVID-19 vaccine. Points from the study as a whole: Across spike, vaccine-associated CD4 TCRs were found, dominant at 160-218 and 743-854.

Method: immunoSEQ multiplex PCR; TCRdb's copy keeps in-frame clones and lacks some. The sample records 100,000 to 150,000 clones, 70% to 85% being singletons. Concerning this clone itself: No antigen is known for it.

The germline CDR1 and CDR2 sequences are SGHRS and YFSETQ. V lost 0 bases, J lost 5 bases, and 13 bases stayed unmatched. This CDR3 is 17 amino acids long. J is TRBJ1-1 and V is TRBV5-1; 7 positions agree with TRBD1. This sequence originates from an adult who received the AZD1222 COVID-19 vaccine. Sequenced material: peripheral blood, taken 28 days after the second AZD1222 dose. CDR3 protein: CASSLAYQGGVGTEAFF. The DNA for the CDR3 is TGCGCCAGCAGCTTGGCCTACCAGGGGGGTGTAGGTACTGAAGCTTTCTTT.